This entry lists 17 T cell receptor beta chains sequenced from one sample in a study of blood T cell repertoires in COVID-19. The protocol was immunoSEQ multiplex PCR, while the TCRdb copy is restricted to in-frame clones and leaves out a portion. The sample records a few hundred thousand clones, 65% to 90% being singletons. Sequenced sample: peripheral blood. These receptors all come from a woman in her forties who had recovered from COVID-19.

This chain uses TRBV5-1 with TRBJ1-1, with unresolved D. Trimming removed 0 bases from V and 0 bases from J, with 9 bases in between. Germline CDR1 reads SGHRS; CDR2 reads YFSETQ. The CDR3 contains 15 residues. The CDR3 protein is CASSLDSNLNTEAFF. CDR3 DNA: TGCGCCAGCAGCTTGGACAGTAATCTGAACACTGAAGCTTTCTTT.

This rearrangement joins TRBV5-1 to TRBJ2-5; D is perhaps TRBD2 (6 bases). Deletions cut 5 bases from V and 5 bases from J, with 10 bases between. There are 12 residues in the CDR3. Germline V gene sequence: CDR1 SGHRS, CDR2 YFSETQ. As DNA, the CDR3 is TGCGCCAGCAGGTTCCGGGGGGAGACCCAGTACTTC. It is translated as CASRFRGETQYF.

This chain links TRBV11-2 with TRBJ1-3, with unresolved D. The CDR3 contains 14 residues. Trimming cost V 11 bases and J 7 bases, with 21 bases left between them. The germline V gene encodes CDR1 SGHAT and CDR2 FQNNGV. The CDR3 DNA reads TGTGCCGGCAAGTTAAACGGGGAAACGAACACCATATATTTT. It translates to CAGKLNGETNTIYF.

J is TRBJ1-2 and V is TRBV13, with 7 nucleotides matching TRBD1. After removal of 1 base from V and 5 bases from J, the junction contained 10 bases not matched to a gene. The CDR3 is 16 residues long. Germline CDR1 PRHDT, CDR2 FYEKMQ (reference sequence). CDR3 sequence reads: CASSLVTEGARYGYTF. The CDR3 nucleotides read TGTGCCAGCAGCTTAGTTACGGAGGGGGCGAGGTATGGCTACACCTTC.

The chain employs TRBV7-5 and TRBJ1-5; TRBD1 was called by the table and not checked on the DNA. TRBV7-5 is labeled a pseudogene. The length of the CDR3 is 18 residues. CDR3 residues: CARSPGRQGDHSNQPQHF. For the CDR3, the DNA is TGTGCCAGAAGTCCTGGACGGCAGGGGGATCATAGCAATCAGCCCCAGCATTTT.

J is TRBJ2-7 and V is TRBV11-2; D is unclear. This CDR3 spans 14 amino acids. With 0 bases removed from V and 4 bases from J, the gap between germline ends came to 10 bases. CDR1 is SGHAT, CDR2 FQNNGV, per germline. CDR3 DNA sequence: TGTGCCAGCAGCTTAGAGGCTCTGTCGTACGAGCAGTACTTC. Translating gives CASSLEALSYEQYF. The full variable domain, its missing parts supplied by reference TRBV11-2 and TRBJ2-7, is EAGVAQSPRYKIIEKRQSVAFWCNPISGHATLYWYQQILGQGPKLLIQFQNNGVVDDSQLPKDRFSAERLKGVDSTLKIQPAKLEDSAVYLCASSLEALSYEQYFGPGTRLTVT.

V gene TRBV3-1 (or the pseudogene TRBV3-2) combines with J gene TRBJ2-7; possibly TRBD2 for D (5 bases). There are 13 residues in the CDR3. The V gene lost 5 bases and the J gene lost 6 bases, with 14 bases spanning the gap. Per the germline V gene, CDR1 is LGHDT and CDR2 is YNNKEL (reference sequence). The CDR3 protein is CASSSVEGSEQYF. The DNA for the CDR3 is TGTGCCAGCAGCTCCGTTGAGGGCTCCGAGCAGTACTTC.

The chain combines TRBV7-9 with TRBJ1-2, with D uncertain. Trimming pared 1 base from V and 7 bases from J, leaving 4 bases between. The CDR3 totals 11 residues. Germline values: CDR1 SEHNR, CDR2 FQNEAQ (reference sequence). The CDR3 sequence: CASSLVRGYTF. The CDR3 region has the DNA TGTGCCAGCAGCTTAGTTCGTGGCTACACCTTC.

The chain has TRBV18 and TRBJ2-2; TRBD2 is a possible D gene (5 bases). This CDR3 is 13 amino acids long. Germline V CDR1 and CDR2: KGHSH, LQKENI. V was pared by 3 bases and J by 4 bases, with 6 bases between. CDR3 loop: CASSPTSTGELFF. CDR3 coding DNA: TGTGCCAGCTCACCTACTAGCACCGGGGAGCTGTTTTTT.

This clone has more than one count but fewer than ten. V gene TRBV5-1 combines with J gene TRBJ1-6; a possible D gene is TRBD1 (5 bases). Germline CDR1 SGHRS, CDR2 YFSETQ. This CDR3 spans 16 amino acids. Trimming left V 4 bases short and J 7 bases short, with 18 bases between. The CDR3 nucleotides are TGCGCCAGCAGCCCGGATGCGGGACGAACCAATTCACCCCTCCACTTT. Translation: CASSPDAGRTNSPLHF.

V gene TRBV9 combines with J gene TRBJ2-5; no firm D call. Trimming removed 0 bases from V and 5 bases from J, with 8 bases in between. The CDR3 covers 13 residues. The germline CDR1 and CDR2 sequences are SGDLS and YYNGEE. CDR3 DNA: TGTGCCAGCAGCGTAGCTACCGTGGAGACCCAGTACTTC. Residues: CASSVATVETQYF.

The rearrangement uses TRBV6-1 and TRBJ1-1; D uncertain. This CDR3 is built from 12 residues. Germline loops: CDR1 MNHNS, CDR2 SASEGT. Trimming stripped 2 bases from V and 7 bases from J, with 8 bases between. CDR3 in amino acids: CASSESGGEAFF. The CDR3 DNA follows: TGTGCCAGCAGTGAATCCGGAGGTGAAGCTTTCTTT.

The chain carries TRBV27 and TRBJ1-2, with TRBD1 as a possible D gene (6 bases). The germline gives CDR1 MNHEY, CDR2 SMNVEV (reference sequence). Trimming took 2 bases from V and 4 from J, leaving 17 bases between them. The CDR3 has 16 residues. CDR3 sequence: CASSLRRQVGTYGYTF. CDR3 sequence (DNA): TGTGCCAGCAGTTTACGGCGACAGGTCGGGACCTATGGCTACACCTTC.

This clone was picked up a small number of times. CDR3 residues: CASSRGTENNEQFF. CDR3 sequence (DNA): TGTGCCAGCAGTCGGGGGACGGAGAACAATGAGCAGTTCTTC. The rearrangement links TRBV28 to TRBJ2-1; maybe TRBD2 (6 bases). V dropped 5 bases and J dropped 5 bases, with 13 bases sitting between them. The CDR3 covers 14 residues. Per germline, CDR1 MDHEN and CDR2 SYDVKM.

The J gene is TRBJ2-1, the V gene TRBV14; 7 bases are a match to TRBD1. The V gene's germline CDR1 is SGHDN and CDR2 FVKESK. This CDR3 is 13 amino acids long. Trimming cost V 3 bases and J 7 bases; bases outside gene matches: 3. The CDR3 region has the DNA TGTGCCAGCAGCCATGCACAGGGGAATGAGCAGTTCTTC. Amino acids: CASSHAQGNEQFF.

The chain joins TRBV7-8 to TRBJ2-5; 7 nucleotides line up with TRBD2. The germline gives CDR1 SGHVS, CDR2 FQNEAQ. The CDR3 is 14 residues long. V lost 5 bases to trimming and J lost 4 bases; unmatched junction nucleotides: 7. The CDR3 reads CASSPGLPLETQYF. The DNA of the CDR3 is TGTGCCAGCAGCCCGGGACTACCCCTAGAGACCCAGTACTTC.

The chain couples TRBV5-1 to TRBJ2-6; maybe TRBD2 (6 bases). V was pared by 0 bases and J by 2 bases, with 9 bases between. Germline lookup yields CDR1 SGHRS and CDR2 YFSETQ. The CDR3 totals 16 residues. This CDR3 is CASSLDGGAGANVLTF. Written as DNA, the CDR3 is TGCGCCAGCAGCTTGGACGGGGGAGCTGGGGCCAACGTCCTGACTTTC.